This record concerns one T cell receptor beta chain sequence. Its antigen is as yet unknown. This sample is drawn from a study of Ad26.COV2.S vaccination and SARS-CoV-2 variants. In the study overall: Donor allocation was to the COV1001 Ad26.COV2.S trial arm. Findings and caveats of the study: It was found that vaccine and placebo recipients had similar non-spike TCR breadth.

Method: immunoSEQ multiplex PCR; TCRdb's copy keeps in-frame clones and lacks some. This sample has some 500,000 clones, with roughly nine tenths found just once. The treatment: 15 to 20 received Ad26.COV2.S at low or high dose, single or two shots; about 5 received placebo; per-sample allocation not given. Vaccine and placebo recipients were sampled on day 63 after the first injection. Adults aged 18-55 years in Boston included the donor. The TCR was taken from a person aged 18-65 years who received the Ad26.COV2.S COVID-19 vaccine or a placebo. The sample consisted of peripheral blood, taken in a trial of Ad26.COV2.S vaccine versus placebo.

The CDR3 loop reads CASSTQGITGPLSSYEQYV. The DNA for the CDR3 is TGTGCCAGCTCAACTCAAGGAATTACAGGGCCCCTCAGCTCCTACGAGCAGTACGTC. The rearrangement joins TRBV18 to TRBJ2-7; D may be TRBD1 (6 bases). The CDR3 runs 19 residues. V shed 5 bases and J shed 0 bases, with 26 bases lying between them. Germline V gives CDR1 KGHSH, CDR2 LQKENI.